This TCR beta chain was captured by sequencing in a study of blood T cell repertoires in COVID-19. Overall study context: Samples of COVID-19 (acute and convalescent) were obtained from the United States, Italy and Spain. From T cells, B-cell-depleted T cells, or PBMCs came the material, which was cDNA or gDNA.

This table comes from immunoSEQ multiplex PCR, and its TCRdb copy is limited to in-frame clones, with some not included. Here the sample spans some 130,000 clones, about 72% being singletons. V lost 6 bases, J lost 6 bases, and 18 bases lay in between. The CDR3 totals 14 residues. Germline-derived CDR1 and CDR2 are LNHDA and SQIVND (reference sequence). The chain combines TRBV19 with TRBJ2-7; a weak D match, TRBD2 (6 bases). The sequencing input was peripheral blood. This TCR was sampled from a man in his sixties who had recovered from COVID-19. The CDR3 nucleotides read TGTGCCAGTAGCCCTGGGAGCGGGCGAGGCGAGCAGTACTTC. Translation: CASSPGSGRGEQYF.